A selection of T cell receptor beta chains follows, all from one sample in a study of CD4+ T cells in melanoma. Only in-frame clones appear in the TCRdb table, and some are missing; sequencing was by immunoSEQ multiplex PCR. The sample consists of around 12,000 clones, about 72% of them appearing once. The sequenced material came from cells from a culture (not recorded whether cultured in vitro). The receptors derive from a human donor with melanoma. Each CDR3 is given with its conserved first and last residue. D genes are given only for firm matches. Not all rows give a size; the values are once, few, many and, for expanded clones, a class.

-	-	TRBV7-6	TRBJ1-4	CASSPRGLVGGSGATNEKLFF	TGTGCCAGCAGCCCCCGGGGCCTCGTTGGTGGGTCAGGGGCAACTAATGAAAAACTGTTTTTT
few	-	TRBV9	TRBJ1-2	CASSKDSWGYTF	TGTGCCAGCAGCAAGGACAGTTGGGGCTACACCTTC
-	-	TRBV11-3	TRBJ2-7	CASSLGPSGDSYEQYF	TGTGCCAGCAGCTTGGGCCCATCGGGAGACTCCTACGAGCAGTACTTC
-	TRBD1	TRBV19	TRBJ2-7	CASSSQAGTVDRQYF	TGTGCCAGTAGTTCCCAAGCCGGGACAGTGGATAGGCAGTACTTC
-	TRBD2	TRBV12-5	TRBJ2-7	CASGRLAGDYEQYF	TGTGCTAGTGGGAGACTAGCGGGAGACTACGAGCAGTACTTC
-	-	TRBV5-6	TRBJ2-2	CASSLAGMDTGELFF	TGTGCCAGCAGCTTGGCTGGGATGGACACCGGGGAGCTGTTTTTT
-	TRBD2	TRBV7-8	TRBJ2-5	CASSSQHKTSGGSRTQYF	TGTGCCAGCAGCTCCCAACACAAGACTAGCGGGGGGTCGAGGACCCAGTACTTC
-	-	TRBV2	TRBJ1-2	CASTYQGGGYTF	TGTGCCAGCACATATCAGGGCGGTGGCTACACCTTC
-	TRBD1	TRBV7-8	TRBJ1-2	CASSSRLGRGHGYTF	TGTGCCAGCAGCTCTCGGCTGGGCAGGGGGCATGGCTACACCTTC
-	-	TRBV7-9	TRBJ1-2	CASSLVGPHDNYGYTF	TGTGCCAGCAGCTTAGTGGGCCCCCATGATAACTATGGCTACACCTTC
-	-	TRBV19	TRBJ1-5	CASTSSGLSQPQHF	TGTGCCAGTACTTCGTCAGGGTTAAGTCAGCCCCAGCATTTT
-	-	TRBV7-9	TRBJ2-3	CASSLEVGSQYF	TGTGCCAGCAGCTTAGAGGTGGGTTCGCAGTATTTT
-	-	TRBV10-2	TRBJ1-2	CASSEVPYGYTF	TGCGCCAGCAGTGAGGTTCCCTATGGCTACACCTTC
-	TRBD1	TRBV11-3	TRBJ1-2	CASSPTGQGNGYTF	TGTGCCAGCAGCCCGACGGGACAGGGAAATGGCTACACCTTC
few	-	TRBV29-1	TRBJ1-4	CSVVGYPNEKLFF	TGCAGCGTTGTCGGGTACCCTAATGAAAAACTGTTTTTT
-	-	TRBV18	TRBJ1-4	CASAGDWDEKLFF	TGTGCCAGCGCGGGGGATTGGGATGAAAAACTGTTTTTT
-	-	TRBV5-1	TRBJ2-2	CASSLFRNTGELFF	TGCGCCAGCAGCTTGTTTCGGAACACCGGGGAGCTGTTTTTT
-	-	TRBV18	TRBJ1-1	CASSPVGGWDTEAFF	TGTGCCAGCTCACCCGTAGGTGGGTGGGACACTGAAGCTTTCTTT
-	-	TRBV29-1	TRBJ2-5	CSAARGEETQYF	TGCAGCGCCGCAAGGGGGGAAGAGACCCAGTACTTC
once	-	TRBV5-1	TRBJ2-4	CASTRGTPGVKNIQYF	TGCGCCAGCACCCGAGGGACGCCAGGAGTAAAAAACATTCAGTACTTC
-	-	TRBV11-2	TRBJ2-7	CASSLTSGTYEQYF	TGTGCCAGCAGCCTAACATCAGGTACCTACGAGCAGTACTTC
-	TRBD1	TRBV5-4	TRBJ1-3	CASSLGGGPGNTIYF	TGTGCCAGCAGCTTGGGAGGGGGCCCTGGAAACACCATATATTTT
-	TRBD1	TRBV9	TRBJ1-2	CASSEGALDYGYTF	TGTGCCAGCAGCGAGGGGGCGTTAGACTATGGCTACACCTTC
few	TRBD1	TRBV6-1	TRBJ1-2	CASDGTAPTNYGYTF	TGTGCCAGCGACGGGACAGCGCCCACTAACTATGGCTACACCTTC
-	-	TRBV10-3	TRBJ1-5	CAISDRNQPQHF	TGTGCCATCAGTGACCGAAATCAGCCCCAGCATTTT
-	TRBD1	TRBV5-6	TRBJ1-2	CASSPGTGYGYTF	TGTGCCAGCAGCCCCGGGACAGGCTATGGCTACACCTTC
-	-	TRBV6-5	TRBJ1-6	CASSYSRAGRSPLHF	TGTGCCAGCAGTTACTCGCGTGCAGGGAGATCACCCCTCCACTTT
-	-	TRBV5-1	TRBJ2-2	CASSLQPGELFF	TGCGCCAGCAGCTTGCAGCCCGGGGAGCTGTTTTTT
-	-	TRBV10-3	TRBJ1-1	CAISPKGPGEAFF	TGTGCCATCAGCCCAAAGGGTCCGGGTGAAGCTTTCTTT
-	-	TRBV5-1	TRBJ2-5	CASSFLDRQETQYF	TGCGCCAGCAGCTTCTTGGACAGACAAGAGACCCAGTACTTC
-	-	TRBV10-1	TRBJ1-1	CASNWAVGTEAFF	TGCGCCAGCAATTGGGCCGTGGGCACTGAAGCTTTCTTT
-	-	TRBV10-1	TRBJ2-3	CASSQTRTDTQYF	TGCGCCAGCAGTCAGACCCGCACAGATACGCAGTATTTT
-	-	TRBV12-1	TRBJ2-5	CASSFTVEETQYF	TGTGCCAGCAGCTTTACTGTAGAAGAGACCCAGTACTTC
-	TRBD1	TRBV2	TRBJ1-1	CASSRQGFDTEAFF	TGTGCCAGCAGTCGACAGGGGTTTGACACTGAAGCTTTCTTT
-	-	TRBV6-5	TRBJ2-1	CASSYPRGEGNEQFF	TGTGCCAGCAGTTACCCCCGGGGCGAGGGCAATGAGCAGTTCTTC
-	-	TRBV5-6	TRBJ2-3	CASSSGTGVADTQYF	TGTGCCAGCAGCTCCGGGACGGGTGTGGCAGATACGCAGTATTTT
large	-	TRBV6-5	TRBJ1-1	CASRSRDAAEAFF	TGTGCCAGCAGATCGAGGGATGCAGCTGAAGCTTTCTTT
-	-	TRBV7-9	TRBJ2-6	CASSLARPSGANVLTF	TGTGCCAGCAGCTTAGCCCGCCCCTCTGGGGCCAACGTCCTGACTTTC
-	-	TRBV6-5	TRBJ1-2	CASSARWGGYTF	TGTGCCAGCAGTGCCCGGTGGGGAGGCTACACCTTC
-	TRBD1	TRBV10-1	TRBJ2-3	CASSPGGTGRGDTQYF	TGCGCCAGCAGTCCCGGCGGGACAGGGCGGGGAGATACGCAGTATTTT
few	TRBD1	TRBV6-7	TRBJ2-7	CASSSPTGMLNEQYF	TGTGCCAGCAGTTCTCCGACAGGGATGTTGAACGAGCAGTACTTC
-	-	TRBV4-1	TRBJ1-6	CASSRGGPLNNSPLHF	TGCGCCAGCAGCCGAGGAGGACCCTTGAATAATTCACCCCTCCACTTT
-	-	TRBV6-5	TRBJ2-3	CASRAGASTDTQYF	TGTGCCAGCAGGGCGGGGGCCAGCACAGATACGCAGTATTTT
-	-	TRBV9	TRBJ1-2	CASSVDGYGYTF	TGTGCCAGCAGCGTAGATGGGTATGGCTACACCTTC
few	-	TRBV9	TRBJ1-1	CASSPLSTVNTEAFF	TGTGCCAGCAGCCCTCTCTCAACGGTTAACACTGAAGCTTTCTTT
-	-	TRBV6-5	TRBJ2-7	CASSTTWAGTYEQYF	TGTGCCAGCAGTACAACTTGGGCGGGGACCTACGAGCAGTACTTC
-	-	TRBV7-9	TRBJ1-1	CASSLAPGFEAFF	TGTGCCAGCAGCTTAGCTCCTGGTTTTGAAGCTTTCTTT
few	TRBD1	TRBV6-5	TRBJ1-6	CASSYRVRTGSAPLHF	TGTGCCAGCAGTTACCGTGTTCGGACAGGGTCGGCACCCCTCCACTTT
few	-	TRBV30	TRBJ1-1	CAWSDLNTEAFF	TGTGCCTGGAGTGATCTAAACACTGAAGCTTTCTTT
-	-	TRBV7-8	TRBJ2-3	CASSTGLPDTQYF	TGTGCCAGCAGTACGGGACTCCCAGATACGCAGTATTTT
few	-	TRBV4-1	TRBJ2-7	CASSLTRAHEQYF	TGCGCCAGCAGCCTAACGAGGGCCCACGAGCAGTACTTC
few	-	TRBV19	TRBJ1-2	CASSIQGYGYTF	TGTGCCAGTAGTATACAGGGGTATGGCTACACCTTC
few	-	TRBV6-1	TRBJ1-3	CASSGGAGNTIYF	TGTGCCAGCAGTGGGGGGGCTGGAAACACCATATATTTT
-	TRBD1	TRBV6-1	TRBJ1-3	CASRAGGAGNTIYF	TGTGCCAGCAGAGCAGGGGGAGCTGGAAACACCATATATTTT
-	-	TRBV5-8	TRBJ1-5	CASSLAGYSNQPQHF	TGTGCCAGCAGCTTGGCTGGGTATAGCAATCAGCCCCAGCATTTT
-	-	TRBV6-6	TRBJ2-7	CASSYSGLSNEQYF	TGTGCCAGCAGTTACTCTGGACTATCCAACGAGCAGTACTTC
few	-	TRBV4-1	TRBJ2-7	CASSQGDEQYF	TGCGCCAGCAGCCAAGGTGACGAGCAGTACTTC